The clone carrying this TCR beta chain was recorded a few times. Its antigen is not known. This sample is drawn from a study of CD8+CD57+ T cells in acquired aplastic anemia. Study-level information: Quantities of DNA derived from sorted CD4+ and CD8+ cells averaged approximately 3.5 ug.

Genomic DNA acted as the template from which TCR beta VDJ combination and CDR3 sequence profiling were carried out. TCRdb reprocessed the reads with MiXCR, giving one entry per CDR3 protein. The sample gives 400,000 to 600,000 distinct CDR3 sequences, 25% to 40% of which show up once; less than 0.85% is in the top ten. Trimming stripped 2 bases from V and 4 bases from J, with 18 bases between. Germline CDR1 is SGHAT and CDR2 is FQDESV (reference sequence). This CDR3 has 17 amino acids. All sequencing subjects had displayed CD8+CD57+ cell expansion on flow cytometry. Severe acquired aplastic anemia was diagnosed in all patients. No therapy had been given to the patients at the time of blood sampling. Study observations and caveats: Between patients and controls, approximately 29 CD8+ CDR3 sequences were found in common.

The rearrangement joins TRBV11-1 to TRBJ1-3, with a tentative D call TRBD1 (5 bases). The origin of this receptor is a human donor with aplastic anemia. Sequenced input: sorted CD4+, CD8+, or CD8+CD57+ T cells (not recorded which) from PBMCs. The CDR3 region is CASSLPILGDLGNTIYF. The CDR3 DNA sequence: TGTGCCAGCAGCTTACCTATTCTGGGGGACCTCGGAAACACCATATATTTT.